This record looks at one T cell receptor (beta chain) sequence and its context. Its antigen remains unidentified. This specimen comes from a study of T cell responses to AZD1222 COVID-19 vaccine. Study conclusions and caveats: Among the donors, most were white British and more were female, and clonal diversity was possibly underestimated. Variant regions that are unmutated are reportedly the target of nearly half of spike-specific TCRs. Spike-wide coverage was observed for vaccine-associated CD4 TCRs, with dominant responses at 160-218 and 743-854.

Using immunoSEQ multiplex PCR, the repertoire was profiled, and TCRdb retains in-frame clones only, with some absent. The profile shows 80,000 to 95,000 clones, about 90% of them singletons. In germline, CDR1 is SGHNT, CDR2 YYREEE (reference sequence). CDR3 size: 16 residues. Trimming shortened V by 5 bases and J by 2 bases, and 19 bases separated the two germline ends. This clonotype originated in an adult in good health. The V call is TRBV5-4, the J call TRBJ1-2, with D possibly TRBD1 on 6 matching bases. Source: peripheral blood, taken on day 0 of AZD1222 vaccination. The CDR3 DNA sequence: TGTGCCAGCAGTATTATCGGGGGCGCGGGGAACTATGGCTACACCTTC. Its protein product is CASSIIGGAGNYGYTF.